The clone carrying this T cell receptor (beta chain) is large within its sample. Its antigen is unknown. Every patient underwent thyroid surgery untreated. These data belong to a study of metastatic and nonmetastatic thyroid tumors. Across the study: Blood and tumor or nodule tissue repertoires from malignant and benign thyroid patients were compared. The study's findings and limits: The reported finding was significantly higher TCR beta diversity in malignant thyroid tumors relative to benign nodules, in blood and tumor.

TCRdb reprocessed the PCR reads via MiXCR. The table shows just over 7,500 clones, with about a quarter occurring only once. Losses at the gene ends were 5 bases for V and 4 bases for J; bases not matched to a gene: 7. This CDR3 region has 14 residues. Germline CDR1 MDHEN, CDR2 SYDVKM. The sequence derives from a female donor with papillary thyroid cancer or a benign thyroid nodule (not recorded which). Some clones in this sample may be carry-over from other donors' samples. This chain uses TRBV28 with TRBJ1-2; TRBD1 matches at 7 bases. Source material: adjacent normal tissue. Here the CDR3 DNA reads TGTGCCAGCAGTCCGGGACAGAGCCTCTATGGCTACACCTTC. Its protein product is CASSPGQSLYGYTF.